This T cell receptor beta chain is from a study of OX40 agonist ivuxolimab in advanced cancers. Study summary: Patients were given ivuxolimab, an antibody that agonizes OX40 (CD134). Eligibility rules accepted prior anti-PD-1, anti-PD-L1 or anti-CTLA-4 therapy, and approximately 40% had some.

The germline V gene encodes CDR1 SEHNR and CDR2 FQNEAQ (reference sequence). This CDR3 has 15 amino acids. V lost 5 bases, J lost 0 bases, and 14 bases lay in between. The method was immunoSEQ multiplex PCR; TCRdb's version includes in-frame clones alone and lacks a portion of them. This table has over 50,000 clones, 75% to 90% appearing once. Study-level results: Compared with CD4+, CD8+ T cells on average had more expanded clones. Compared with others, partial responders at 0.1-3.0 mg/kg displayed clonal expansion among the lowest.

Concerning this clone: Its cognate antigen is unknown.

The genes are TRBV7-9 and TRBJ2-7; the D gene is possibly TRBD1 (6 bases). This TCR came from an adult with an advanced solid tumor such as melanoma, head and neck, liver or kidney cancer. The specimen was CD4+ or CD8+ T cells sorted from blood, collected in a trial of the OX40 agonist ivuxolimab. The CDR3 region is CASSASGHLSYEQYF. As DNA, the CDR3 is TGTGCCAGCAGCGCATCGGGACACCTCTCCTACGAGCAGTACTTC.